Described below is a single T cell receptor (beta chain) sequence and its context. Its specificity is not known. The study profiled TCR beta VDJ and CDR3 using genomic DNA as template. TCRdb re-called the reads with MiXCR, one entry per CDR3 protein. The top ten clones hold roughly 2.5% of a sample with 65,000 or so distinct CDR3 sequences, around 50% of them seen once. These data come from a study of CD8+CD57+ T cells in acquired aplastic anemia. About the study: DNA from sorted CD4+ and CD8+ cells averaged around 3.5 ug. For CD4+ cells, healthy donors had an average of roughly 11 million reads.

Study observations and caveats: Comparison of patients with controls identified nearly 30 shared CD8+ CDR3 sequences. The study found no significant CD8+ Simpson's diversity difference between patients and controls.

This receptor was obtained from a human donor in good health, serving as a control. Material: sorted CD4+, CD8+, or CD8+CD57+ T cells (not recorded which) from PBMCs.

CDR3 DNA sequence: TGTGCCAGCAGTGAATTTGCCAGGGCTGGCTACACCTTC. Translating it yields CASSEFARAGYTF. This rearrangement joins TRBV2 to TRBJ1-2; TRBD1 might be the D (5 bases). The CDR3 length is 13 residues. The V and J ends lost 2 bases and 7 bases respectively, with 11 bases between them. Germline V gene data show CDR1 as SNHLY and CDR2 as FYNNEI.